These 24 T cell receptor beta chains share one sample of origin, sequenced in a study of T cell responses to AZD1222 COVID-19 vaccine. This table comes from immunoSEQ multiplex PCR, and its TCRdb copy is limited to in-frame clones, with some not included. The sample contains about 130,000 clones, more than 85% of which appear only once. This material consisted of peripheral blood, taken 28 days after the second AZD1222 dose. Receptors originate from an adult who received the AZD1222 COVID-19 vaccine.

The chain joins TRBV19 to TRBJ2-3; 14 nucleotides line up with TRBD2. The V gene end was trimmed by 5 bases and the J gene end by 7 bases; junction bases not matched to a gene: 5. The CDR3 spans 15 residues. CDR1 is LNHDA, CDR2 SQIVND, per germline (reference sequence). In DNA form, the CDR3 reads TGTGCCAGTAGTCCGGGACTAGCGGGAGCCAATACGCAGTATTTT. Residues: CASSPGLAGANTQYF. The variable domain in full, with the rest retrieved from reference TRBV19 and TRBJ2-3, is DGGITQSPKYLFRKEGQNVTLSCEQNLNHDAMYWYRQDPGQGLRLIYYSQIVNDFQKGDIAEGYSVSREKKESFPLTVTSAQKNPTAFYLCASSPGLAGANTQYFGPGTRLTVL.

This clone was counted only a few times. In the same sample, other DNA sequences code for this CDR3. The rearrangement links TRBV7-9 to TRBJ2-7; D unclear. The CDR3 contains 12 residues. Germline CDR1 SEHNR, CDR2 FQNEAQ (reference sequence). V was trimmed by 6 bases and J by 2 bases, leaving 8 bases between them. The CDR3 DNA follows: TGTGCCAGCAGTCCCGGTACCTACGAGCAGTACTTC. It encodes CASSPGTYEQYF.

The rearrangement joins TRBV2 to TRBJ1-1; the D is unclear. The CDR3 loop spans 15 amino acids. The germline V and J ends were trimmed by 5 bases and 1 base, with 14 bases remaining between them. CDR1 and CDR2 from the germline V gene are SNHLY and FYNNEI. The CDR3 nucleotides read TGTGCCAGCAGTATGGTCCATCAACAGAACACTGAAGCTTTCTTT. Encoded protein: CASSMVHQQNTEAFF.

The rearrangement uses TRBV6-5 and TRBJ1-1; 9 bases match TRBD1. V was pared by 10 bases and J by 1 base, with 7 bases of the junction left unmatched. The germline gives CDR1 MNHEY, CDR2 SVGAGI. The CDR3 is made up of 14 amino acids. CDR3 nucleotide sequence: TGTGCCACCTACAGGGGGCCGGGGAACACTGAAGCTTTCTTT. Protein: CATYRGPGNTEAFF.

The chain joins TRBV25-1 to TRBJ1-3, with D hard to call. The CDR3 totals 17 residues. Germline-derived CDR1 and CDR2 are MGHDK and SYGVNS. With 3 bases removed from V and 2 bases from J, the gap between germline ends came to 17 bases. CDR3 sequence: CASSDNGPGSAGNTIYF. CDR3 nucleotide sequence: TGTGCCAGCAGTGATAATGGGCCGGGATCGGCTGGAAACACCATATATTTT.

This sequence joins TRBV7-2 and TRBJ1-1; D possibly corresponds to TRBD1 (6 bases). The CDR3 totals 14 residues. The ends were cut back, 5 bases at V and 7 bases at J, with 17 bases in the middle. CDR1 is SGHTA, CDR2 FQGNSA, per germline. In nucleotides, the CDR3 is TGTGCCAGCAGCCCCCGTTCAGGGGCCATTGAAGCTTTCTTT. Translated, it gives CASSPRSGAIEAFF. The whole variable domain, filled in from reference TRBV7-2 and TRBJ1-1, reads GAGVSQSPSNKVTEKGKDVELRCDPISGHTALYWYRQSLGQGLEFLIYFQGNSAPDKSGLPSDRFSAERTGGSVSTLTIQRTQQEDSAVYLCASSPRSGAIEAFFGQGTRLTVV.

CDR3 sequence reads: CASSPRDRNTEAFF. The CDR3 DNA follows: TGTGCCAGCTCACCCCGGGACCGGAACACTGAAGCTTTCTTT. The chain joins TRBV18 to TRBJ1-1; possible D gene TRBD1, 5 bases. There are 14 residues in the CDR3. Germline lookup yields CDR1 KGHSH and CDR2 LQKENI. V was pared by 3 bases and J by 1 base, with 9 bases between.

V and J are TRBV5-1 and TRBJ1-1, with 8 bases fitting TRBD1. The CDR3 is 14 residues long. With V trimmed by 2 bases and J by 7 bases, 7 bases remained unmatched. From germline, CDR1 is SGHRS and CDR2 YFSETQ. The CDR3 loop reads CASSFNKQGVEAFF. DNA of the CDR3: TGCGCCAGCAGCTTTAATAAACAGGGGGTTGAAGCTTTCTTT.

The rearrangement links TRBV10-2 to TRBJ2-3; D may be TRBD2 (5 bases). This CDR3 spans 14 amino acids. V shed 8 bases and J shed 4 bases, with 16 bases lying between them. Germline CDR1 reads WSHSY; CDR2 reads SAAADI. This CDR3 reads CASLEGRTADTQYF. The DNA for the CDR3 is TGCGCCAGCTTAGAGGGTCGCACTGCAGATACGCAGTATTTT.

The chain links TRBV27 to TRBJ1-1, with a tentative D call TRBD1 (5 bases). The CDR3 length is 16 residues. Germline V gene lookup returns CDR1 MNHEY and CDR2 SMNVEV (reference sequence). V was pared by 3 bases and J by 1 base, with 15 bases between. The chain's CDR3 is CASSLGRGLPNTEAFF. CDR3 DNA sequence: TGTGCCAGCAGTTTGGGCCGGGGACTGCCGAACACTGAAGCTTTCTTT.

V is TRBV18 and J is TRBJ1-1, with D tentatively TRBD1 (5 bases). The V gene lost 1 base and the J gene lost 6 bases, with 6 bases spanning the gap. Germline V gene sequence: CDR1 KGHSH, CDR2 LQKENI. This CDR3 region has 12 residues. CDR3 nucleotides: TGTGCCAGCTCACCACTGGGACCTGAAGCTTTCTTT. Its translation: CASSPLGPEAFF.

The rearrangement uses TRBV3-1 (or the pseudogene TRBV3-2) and TRBJ1-6; D is uncertain. Trimming removed 3 bases at V and 7 bases at J, with 10 bases between. Germline V gives CDR1 LGHDT, CDR2 YNNKEL (reference sequence). The CDR3 loop spans 14 amino acids. The CDR3 spells CASSHGLMNSPLHF. CDR3 bases: TGTGCCAGCAGCCATGGGCTTATGAATTCACCCCTCCACTTT.

The chain employs TRBV6-6 and TRBJ1-2; no clear D gene. The CDR3 loop spans 13 amino acids. The germline V gene has CDR1 MNHNY and CDR2 SVGAGI (reference sequence). V was pared by 4 bases and J by 4 bases, with 10 bases between. The CDR3 loop is CASSFSETYGYTF. DNA of the CDR3: TGTGCCAGCAGTTTTTCAGAGACCTATGGCTACACCTTC.

The CDR3 reads CASMKRNQETQYF. The CDR3 DNA follows: TGTGCCAGCATGAAGCGGAACCAAGAGACCCAGTACTTC. The rearrangement links TRBV2 to TRBJ2-5; D is perhaps TRBD2 (5 bases). Per germline, CDR1 SNHLY and CDR2 FYNNEI. This CDR3 has 13 amino acids. Trimming stripped 7 bases from V and 0 bases from J, with 9 bases between.

CDR3 DNA: TGTGCCAGCAGCCGTACTGGGGCGGTTACCGGGGAGCTGTTTTTT. Protein product: CASSRTGAVTGELFF. The V and J genes are TRBV7-9 and TRBJ2-2; TRBD1 is a possible D gene (5 bases). CDR1 and CDR2 (germline): SEHNR, FQNEAQ (reference sequence). Trimming took off 5 bases at V and 5 bases at J, with 15 bases between the two ends. This CDR3 spans 15 amino acids.

This CDR3 is CSVELGGTDTQYF. CDR3 nucleotides: TGCAGCGTTGAACTGGGTGGCACAGATACGCAGTATTTT. This sequence joins TRBV29-1 and TRBJ2-3, with D hard to call. V was cut by 2 bases and J by 1 base, with 7 bases left in between. Germline CDR1 is SQVTM and CDR2 is ANQGSEA. The CDR3 has 13 amino acids.

J is TRBJ1-4 and V is TRBV12-5; 9 bases agree with TRBD1. This CDR3 region has 13 residues. Trimming took 4 bases from V and 8 from J; bases not matched to a gene: 2. CDR1 and CDR2 from the germline V gene are LGHNT and FRNRAP. CDR3 DNA sequence: TGTGCTAGTGGTTCCGGACAGGGGGAAAAACTGTTTTTT. This encodes CASGSGQGEKLFF.

In this sample, this clone turned up once. The rearrangement links TRBV29-1 to TRBJ2-3, with D tentatively TRBD1 (6 bases). Germline CDR1 and CDR2: SQVTM and ANQGSEA. V lost 4 bases, J lost 3 bases, and 14 bases lay in between. CDR3 length: 14 residues. The CDR3: CSVGQGTSTDTQYF. The CDR3 region has the DNA TGCAGCGTTGGTCAGGGGACGTCGACAGATACGCAGTATTTT.

The gene calls are TRBV2 and TRBJ2-4; 9 nucleotides agree with TRBD1. The CDR3 has 13 amino acids. In germline, CDR1 is SNHLY, CDR2 FYNNEI. Trimming removed 5 bases from V and 7 bases from J; junction bases left unmatched: 3. The CDR3 DNA reads as TGTGCCAGCAGTTGGACAGGGGTGAACATTCAGTACTTC. Residues: CASSWTGVNIQYF. Full variable domain (outside the CDR3, taken from reference TRBV2 and TRBJ2-4): EPEVTQTPSHQVTQMGQEVILRCVPISNHLYFYWYRQILGQKVEFLVSFYNNEISEKSEIFDDQFSVERPDGSNFTLKIRSTKLEDSAMYFCASSWTGVNIQYFGAGTRLSVL.

The J gene is TRBJ1-2, the V gene TRBV19, with D unclear. The germline V and J ends were trimmed by 1 base and 4 bases, with 16 bases remaining between them. Germline lookup yields CDR1 LNHDA and CDR2 SQIVND (reference sequence). The CDR3 sequence is 16 residues long. The CDR3 here is CASSIVGGRLVYGYTF. The CDR3 DNA follows: TGTGCCAGTAGTATAGTAGGTGGCAGATTAGTCTATGGCTACACCTTC.

The rearrangement joins TRBV5-4 to TRBJ1-2; no clear D gene. The germline V and J ends were trimmed by 2 bases and 4 bases, with 12 bases remaining between them. The CDR3 has 14 residues. Germline V CDR1 and CDR2: SGHNT, YYREEE (reference sequence). The CDR3: CASSFMQEGYGYTF. The CDR3 coding sequence is TGTGCCAGCAGCTTTATGCAGGAGGGCTATGGCTACACCTTC.

This clone was observed a few times. The chain combines TRBV29-1 with TRBJ1-1, with 7 nucleotides matching TRBD1. After removal of 7 bases from V and 4 bases from J, the junction contained 6 bases not matched to a gene. CDR1 SQVTM and CDR2 ANQGSEA come from the germline V gene. The CDR3 runs 12 residues. DNA for the CDR3: TGCAGCGCTGGACAGGTGGGCACTGAAGCTTTCTTT. Protein sequence: CSAGQVGTEAFF.

The rearrangement links TRBV6-2 or TRBV6-3 to TRBJ2-6; D gene unclear. Trimming shortened V by 6 bases and J by 2 bases, and 8 bases separated the two germline ends. Germline CDR1 reads MNHEY; CDR2 reads SVGEGT. CDR3 length: 14 amino acids. The CDR3 protein is CASSRIPGANVLTF. In nucleotides, the CDR3 is TGTGCCAGCAGCCGGATACCTGGGGCCAACGTCCTGACTTTC.

This clone was recorded a few times. The chain employs TRBV5-1 and TRBJ1-4; D is possibly TRBD1 (5 bases). Germline V gene sequence: CDR1 SGHRS, CDR2 YFSETQ. This CDR3 has 15 amino acids. Trimming left V 1 base short and J 3 bases short, with 10 bases between. This CDR3 is CASSLFGGSNEKLFF. DNA of the CDR3: TGCGCCAGCAGCTTGTTCGGGGGTTCTAATGAAAAACTGTTTTTT.